This is a list of T cell receptor beta chains from one sample in a study of beta chain features in type 1 diabetes. Generated by immunoSEQ multiplex PCR, the TCRdb table keeps only in-frame clones and is missing some. The sample includes roughly 730,000 clones, about an eighth seen only once; the top ten take around 0.022%. The sequenced sample was naive CD4+ T cells from blood. These receptors were taken from a young man with type 1 diabetes. The CDR3 runs from the conserved cysteine through the conserved F or W. Each record gives: V gene, D gene, clone size, J gene, CDR3 protein, CDR3 DNA. D genes are given only for firm matches. Clone size is stated in some rows and not others, as once, few, many or a class when expanded.

TRBV6-6	NA	few	TRBJ1-5	CASSYEGFQPQHF	TGTGCCAGCAGTTACGAGGGGTTTCAGCCCCAGCATTTT
TRBV7-2	NA	few	TRBJ1-1	CASSPGTAEAFF	TGTGCCAGCAGCCCAGGGACTGCTGAAGCTTTCTTT
TRBV5-1	NA	few	TRBJ2-1	CASSPSLIEDEQFF	TGCGCCAGCAGCCCGTCTTTAATAGAGGATGAGCAGTTCTTC
TRBV30	NA	few	TRBJ2-7	CAWKTYGSGPYYEQYF	TGTGCCTGGAAAACATACGGGTCCGGGCCCTACTACGAGCAGTACTTC
TRBV25-1	NA	few	TRBJ1-6	CASSEWGSQGTSPLHF	TGTGCCAGCAGTGAATGGGGAAGTCAGGGGACTTCACCCCTCCACTTT
TRBV7-9	NA	few	TRBJ1-6	CASRVQEEEPLHF	TGTGCCAGCAGGGTTCAGGAAGAAGAACCCCTCCACTTT
TRBV7-2	NA	few	TRBJ1-1	CASSLSVNTEAFF	TGTGCCAGCAGCTTATCAGTGAACACTGAAGCTTTCTTT
TRBV5-1	TRBD1	few	TRBJ1-1	CASRGQVEVNTEAFF	TGCGCCAGCAGAGGACAGGTTGAGGTTAACACTGAAGCTTTCTTT
TRBV15	NA	NA	TRBJ1-6	CATSTSGYNSPLHF	TGTGCCACCAGCACATCGGGCTATAATTCACCCCTCCACTTT
TRBV7-7	TRBD1	NA	TRBJ2-5	CASSPTGVETQYF	TGTGCTAGCAGCCCTACAGGGGTAGAGACCCAGTACTTC
TRBV29-1	NA	NA	TRBJ1-1	CSVEGRKEGSNTEAFF	TGCAGCGTTGAAGGTAGGAAGGAGGGTAGTAACACTGAAGCTTTCTTT
TRBV6-5	NA	few	TRBJ2-5	CASSYGGQDPQETQYF	TGTGCCAGCAGTTACGGAGGGCAGGACCCCCAGGAGACCCAGTACTTC
TRBV7-2	NA	NA	TRBJ2-2	CASSLGVWRPNTGELFF	TGTGCCAGCAGCTTAGGGGTTTGGCGGCCGAACACCGGGGAGCTGTTTTTT
TRBV15	NA	NA	TRBJ2-3	CATSRGNSRGAIFSTDTQYF	TGTGCCACCAGCAGAGGAAATTCCAGGGGGGCGATTTTTAGCACAGATACGCAGTATTTT
TRBV23-1	TRBD1	NA	TRBJ2-7	CASSQTRTGDYEQYF	TGCGCCAGCAGTCAAACCCGGACAGGGGACTACGAGCAGTACTTC
TRBV6-5	NA	NA	TRBJ1-2	CASSYSPTGGYTF	TGTGCCAGCAGTTACTCCCCTACGGGAGGCTACACCTTC
TRBV6-5	NA	few	TRBJ2-5	CASSYERAQETQYF	TGTGCCAGCAGTTACGAGAGAGCACAAGAGACCCAGTACTTC
TRBV5-5	NA	few	TRBJ1-1	CASRQQGYTEAFF	TGTGCCAGCAGGCAACAGGGATACACTGAAGCTTTCTTT
TRBV20-1	NA	few	TRBJ1-1	CSVGAHTEAFF	TGCAGTGTCGGGGCTCACACTGAAGCTTTCTTT
TRBV7-4	NA	few	TRBJ2-1	CASYNRGGQANEQFF	TGTGCCAGCTACAACCGAGGAGGGCAAGCGAATGAGCAGTTCTTC
TRBV18	NA	few	TRBJ2-7	CASSRVRDHEQYF	TGTGCCAGCTCTCGAGTCAGGGACCACGAGCAGTACTTC
TRBV19	TRBD1	few	TRBJ2-3	CASSTNRGLADTQYF	TGTGCCAGTAGTACGAACAGGGGGCTCGCAGATACGCAGTATTTT
TRBV11-2	TRBD1	NA	TRBJ2-7	CASSSGTGSYEQYF	TGTGCCAGCAGCTCCGGGACAGGGAGTTACGAGCAGTACTTC
TRBV9	TRBD1	NA	TRBJ1-2	CASSVGPQGNYGYTF	TGTGCCAGCAGCGTAGGCCCACAGGGGAACTATGGCTACACCTTC
TRBV9	TRBD1	NA	TRBJ2-5	CASSIWTGAGETQYF	TGTGCCAGCAGCATATGGACAGGGGCGGGAGAGACCCAGTACTTC
TRBV28	NA	few	TRBJ1-4	CASSSPTGQHEKLFF	TGTGCCAGCAGCTCTCCCACAGGGCAACATGAAAAACTGTTTTTT
TRBV30	TRBD1	few	TRBJ1-3	CAWEQGTGNTIYF	TGTGCCTGGGAACAGGGGACTGGAAACACCATATATTTT
TRBV28	TRBD2	NA	TRBJ2-7	CASSPPGGSYEQYF	TGTGCCAGCAGTCCGCCGGGGGGCTCCTACGAGCAGTACTTC
TRBV9	NA	once	TRBJ2-3	CASSVGGSTDTQYF	TGTGCCAGCAGCGTAGGGGGAAGCACAGATACGCAGTATTTT
TRBV19	TRBD1	few	TRBJ1-6	CASSQRGQENSPLHF	TGTGCCAGTAGCCAAAGAGGACAGGAGAATTCACCCCTCCACTTT
TRBV11-2	NA	few	TRBJ1-1	CASKPGQLEAFF	TGTGCCAGCAAGCCAGGACAGCTTGAAGCTTTCTTT
TRBV14	NA	NA	TRBJ1-5	CASSQVGLGPQHF	TGTGCCAGCAGCCAAGTGGGGCTGGGGCCCCAGCATTTT
TRBV29-1	TRBD1	few	TRBJ1-2	CSVRGQGRDGYTF	TGCAGCGTTCGCGGACAGGGTAGGGATGGCTACACCTTC
TRBV4-1	TRBD1	few	TRBJ2-5	CASSQDQGGRETQYF	TGCGCCAGCAGCCAAGATCAAGGGGGCCGAGAGACCCAGTACTTC
TRBV30	NA	NA	TRBJ1-1	CAWSGPGNTEAFF	TGTGCCTGGAGTGGCCCAGGGAACACTGAAGCTTTCTTT
TRBV4-3	NA	few	TRBJ1-4	CASSQEGGRGGFEKLFF	TGCGCCAGCAGCCAAGAAGGAGGGAGAGGGGGTTTCGAAAAACTGTTTTTT
TRBV7-2	TRBD2	few	TRBJ2-1	CASSRTSGGGGGEQFF	TGTGCCAGCAGCCGGACTAGCGGGGGAGGTGGTGGTGAGCAGTTCTTC
TRBV9	NA	few	TRBJ1-2	CASSVEGYGYTF	TGTGCCAGCAGCGTAGAGGGCTATGGCTACACCTTC
TRBV18	NA	NA	TRBJ2-7	CASSPQRQDEQYF	TGTGCCAGCTCACCACAGCGGCAAGACGAGCAGTACTTC
TRBV15	TRBD1	NA	TRBJ1-2	CATSGPDRGRYGYTF	TGTGCCACCAGCGGTCCCGACAGGGGCCGATATGGCTACACCTTC
TRBV29-1	NA	NA	TRBJ1-5	CSALGGSNQPQHF	TGCAGCGCCTTGGGGGGAAGCAATCAGCCCCAGCATTTT
TRBV5-4	TRBD1	few	TRBJ1-4	CASSFGRGREKLFF	TGTGCCAGCAGCTTCGGCAGGGGGAGGGAAAAACTGTTTTTT
TRBV30	NA	few	TRBJ1-2	CAWSVLGLSGYTF	TGTGCCTGGAGTGTACTTGGACTTTCGGGCTACACCTTC
TRBV11-2	NA	NA	TRBJ2-7	CASSPQFAPYEQYF	TGTGCCAGCAGCCCTCAATTTGCCCCCTACGAGCAGTACTTC
TRBV19	NA	few	TRBJ1-1	CASSQHLNTEAFF	TGTGCCAGTTCCCAGCACCTGAACACTGAAGCTTTCTTT
TRBV29-1	NA	NA	TRBJ1-1	CSVGGILHTEAFF	TGCAGCGTTGGGGGGATTCTACACACTGAAGCTTTCTTT
TRBV5-8	NA	few	TRBJ2-6	CASSFEGANVLTF	TGTGCCAGCAGCTTCGAGGGGGCCAACGTCCTGACTTTC
TRBV28	NA	few	TRBJ1-2	CASSPAQGNNNYGYTF	TGTGCCAGCAGCCCAGCACAGGGAAACAATAACTATGGCTACACCTTC
TRBV25-1	NA	NA	TRBJ2-1	CASSELGSEQFF	TGTGCCAGCAGTGAATTAGGGTCAGAGCAGTTCTTC
TRBV4-2	NA	NA	TRBJ1-2	CASSQDGNRESYGYTF	TGTGCCAGCAGCCAAGATGGTAACAGGGAGTCCTATGGCTACACCTTC
TRBV30	TRBD1	few	TRBJ1-2	CAWSAGGNYGYTF	TGTGCCTGGAGCGCAGGGGGCAACTATGGCTACACCTTC
TRBV28	NA	few	TRBJ1-6	CASSWGELWQPLHF	TGTGCCAGCAGTTGGGGGGAACTCTGGCAACCCCTCCACTTT
TRBV5-1	NA	NA	TRBJ2-5	CASSLDPGRPQETQYF	TGCGCCAGCAGCTTAGACCCCGGGCGGCCCCAAGAGACCCAGTACTTC
TRBV5-4	NA	NA	TRBJ2-6	CASSLGGPNVLTF	TGTGCCAGCAGCTTGGGAGGGCCGAACGTCCTGACTTTC
TRBV7-2	NA	NA	TRBJ2-6	CASPALSGANVLTF	TGTGCCAGCCCTGCGCTGTCTGGGGCCAACGTCCTGACTTTC
TRBV30	NA	few	TRBJ1-6	CAWTRTNNSPLHF	TGTGCCTGGACAAGGACGAATAATTCACCCCTCCACTTT
TRBV9	TRBD1	NA	TRBJ1-6	CASSVAGTGGDNSPLHF	TGTGCCAGCAGCGTAGCTGGGACAGGGGGTGATAATTCACCCCTCCACTTT
TRBV30	TRBD1	NA	TRBJ2-7	CAWSKGQGIYEQYF	TGTGCCTGGAGTAAAGGACAGGGGATCTACGAGCAGTACTTC
TRBV29-1	TRBD1	NA	TRBJ2-5	CSVHPGDSQETQYF	TGCAGCGTTCACCCCGGGGACAGTCAAGAGACCCAGTACTTC
TRBV11-2	NA	NA	TRBJ1-2	CASSTMGAVYGYTF	TGTGCCAGCTCAACCATGGGGGCAGTCTATGGCTACACCTTC